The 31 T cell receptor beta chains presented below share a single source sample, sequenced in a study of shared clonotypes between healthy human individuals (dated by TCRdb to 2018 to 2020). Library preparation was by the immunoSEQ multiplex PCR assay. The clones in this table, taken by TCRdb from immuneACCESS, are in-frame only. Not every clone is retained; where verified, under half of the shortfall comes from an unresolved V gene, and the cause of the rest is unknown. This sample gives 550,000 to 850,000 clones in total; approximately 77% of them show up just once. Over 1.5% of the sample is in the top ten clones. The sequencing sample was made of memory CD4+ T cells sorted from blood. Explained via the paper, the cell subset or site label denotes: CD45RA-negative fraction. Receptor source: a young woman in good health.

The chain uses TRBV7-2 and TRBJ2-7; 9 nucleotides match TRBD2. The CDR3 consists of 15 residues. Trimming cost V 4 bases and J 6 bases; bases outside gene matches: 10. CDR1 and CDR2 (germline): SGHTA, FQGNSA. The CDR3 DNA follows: TGTGCCAGCAGCTCGTCCCGGACTAGCGTTGGCGAGCAGTACTTC. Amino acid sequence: CASSSSRTSVGEQYF. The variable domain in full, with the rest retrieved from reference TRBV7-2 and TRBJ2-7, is GAGVSQSPSNKVTEKGKDVELRCDPISGHTALYWYRQSLGQGLEFLIYFQGNSAPDKSGLPSDRFSAERTGGSVSTLTIQRTQQEDSAVYLCASSSSRTSVGEQYFGPGTRLTVT.

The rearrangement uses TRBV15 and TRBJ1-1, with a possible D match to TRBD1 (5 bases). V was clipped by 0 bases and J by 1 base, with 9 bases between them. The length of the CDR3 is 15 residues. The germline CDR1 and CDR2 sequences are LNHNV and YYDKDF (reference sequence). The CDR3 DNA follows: TGTGCCACCAGCAGAGAGGTACAGGAGAACACTGAAGCTTTCTTT. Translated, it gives CATSREVQENTEAFF. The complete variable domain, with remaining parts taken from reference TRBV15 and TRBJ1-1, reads DAMVIQNPRYQVTQFGKPVTLSCSQTLNHNVMYWYQQKSSQAPKLLFHYYDKDFNNEADTPDNFQSRRPNTSFCFLDIRSPGLGDTAMYLCATSREVQENTEAFFGQGTRLTVV.

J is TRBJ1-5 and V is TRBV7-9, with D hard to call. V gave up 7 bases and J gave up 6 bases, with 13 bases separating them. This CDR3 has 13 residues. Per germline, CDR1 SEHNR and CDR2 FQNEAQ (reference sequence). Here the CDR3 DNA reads TGTGCCAGCACCCAGAATGCGGGTCAGCCCCAGCATTTT. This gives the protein CASTQNAGQPQHF. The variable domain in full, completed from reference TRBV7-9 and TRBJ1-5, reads DTGVSQNPRHKITKRGQNVTFRCDPISEHNRLYWYRQTLGQGPEFLTYFQNEAQLEKSRLLSDRFSAERPKGSFSTLEIQRTEQGDSAMYLCASTQNAGQPQHFGDGTRLSIL.

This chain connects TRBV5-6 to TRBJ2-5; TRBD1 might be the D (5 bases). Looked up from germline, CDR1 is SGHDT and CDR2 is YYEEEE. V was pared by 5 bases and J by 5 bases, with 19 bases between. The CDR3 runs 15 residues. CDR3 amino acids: CASRNAPGLEETQYF. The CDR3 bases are TGTGCCAGCAGAAACGCCCCAGGGCTTGAGGAGACCCAGTACTTC.

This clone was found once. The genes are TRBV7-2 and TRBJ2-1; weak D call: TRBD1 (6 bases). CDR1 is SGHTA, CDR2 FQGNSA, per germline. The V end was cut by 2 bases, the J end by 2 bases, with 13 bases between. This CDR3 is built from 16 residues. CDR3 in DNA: TGTGCCAGCAGCTTAAGAACGAGGGGGACCTACAATGAGCAGTTCTTC. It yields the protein CASSLRTRGTYNEQFF.

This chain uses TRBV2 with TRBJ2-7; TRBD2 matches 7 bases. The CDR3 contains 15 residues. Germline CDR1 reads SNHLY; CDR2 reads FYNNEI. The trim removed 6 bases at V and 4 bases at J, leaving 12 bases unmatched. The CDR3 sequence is CASRGGLGFSYEQYF. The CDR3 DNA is TGTGCCAGCAGGGGCGGACTAGGCTTTTCGTACGAGCAGTACTTC. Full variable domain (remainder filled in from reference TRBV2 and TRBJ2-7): EPEVTQTPSHQVTQMGQEVILRCVPISNHLYFYWYRQILGQKVEFLVSFYNNEISEKSEIFDDQFSVERPDGSNFTLKIRSTKLEDSAMYFCASRGGLGFSYEQYFGPGTRLTVT.

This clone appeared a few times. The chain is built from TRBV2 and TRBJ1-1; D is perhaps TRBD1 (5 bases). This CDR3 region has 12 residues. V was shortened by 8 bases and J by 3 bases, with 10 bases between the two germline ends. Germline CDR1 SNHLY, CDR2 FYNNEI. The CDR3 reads CASRAGDTEAFF. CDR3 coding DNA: TGTGCCAGCCGAGCGGGGGACACTGAAGCTTTCTTT.

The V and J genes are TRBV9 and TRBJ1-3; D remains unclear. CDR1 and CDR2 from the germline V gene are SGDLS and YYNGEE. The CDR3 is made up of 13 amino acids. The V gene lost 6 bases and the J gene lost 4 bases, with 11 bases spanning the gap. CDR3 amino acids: CASTNQGGNTIYF. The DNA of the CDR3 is TGTGCCAGCACCAACCAAGGGGGAAACACCATATATTTT.

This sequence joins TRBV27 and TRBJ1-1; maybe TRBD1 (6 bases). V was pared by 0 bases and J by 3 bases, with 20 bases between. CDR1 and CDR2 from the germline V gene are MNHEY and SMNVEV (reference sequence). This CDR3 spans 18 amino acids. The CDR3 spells CASSLSRGLRGADTEAFF. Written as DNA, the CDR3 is TGTGCCAGCAGTTTATCGAGAGGGTTGCGGGGGGCGGACACTGAAGCTTTCTTT.

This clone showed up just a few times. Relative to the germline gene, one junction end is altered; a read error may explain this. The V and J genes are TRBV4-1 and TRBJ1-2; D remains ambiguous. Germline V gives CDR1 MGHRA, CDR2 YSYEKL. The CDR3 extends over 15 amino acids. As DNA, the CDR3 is TGCGCCAGCAGACAAGCACCCATCGTTAACTATGGCTACACCTTC. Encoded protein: CASRQAPIVNYGYTF.

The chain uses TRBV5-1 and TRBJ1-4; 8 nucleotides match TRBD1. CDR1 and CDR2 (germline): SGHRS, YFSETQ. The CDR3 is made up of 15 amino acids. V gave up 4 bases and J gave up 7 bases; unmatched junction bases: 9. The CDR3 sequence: CASSDRGGDIEKLFF. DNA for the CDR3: TGCGCCAGCAGCGACAGGGGAGGGGATATTGAAAAACTGTTTTTT.

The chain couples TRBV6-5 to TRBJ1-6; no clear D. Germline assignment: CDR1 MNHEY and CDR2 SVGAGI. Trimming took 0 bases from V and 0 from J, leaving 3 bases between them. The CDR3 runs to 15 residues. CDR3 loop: CASSYSSSYNSPLHF. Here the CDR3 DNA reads TGTGCCAGCAGTTACTCCAGCTCCTATAATTCACCCCTCCACTTT.

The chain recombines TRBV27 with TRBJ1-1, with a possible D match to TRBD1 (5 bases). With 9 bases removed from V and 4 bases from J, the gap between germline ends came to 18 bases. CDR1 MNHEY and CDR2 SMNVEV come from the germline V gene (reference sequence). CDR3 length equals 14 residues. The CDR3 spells CASSYQGWGTEAFF. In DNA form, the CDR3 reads TGTGCCAGTTCTTACCAGGGTTGGGGCACTGAAGCTTTCTTT.

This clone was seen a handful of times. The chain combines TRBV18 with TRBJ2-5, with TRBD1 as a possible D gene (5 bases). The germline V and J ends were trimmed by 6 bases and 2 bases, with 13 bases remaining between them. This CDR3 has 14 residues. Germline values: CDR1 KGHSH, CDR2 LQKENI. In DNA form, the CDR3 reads TGTGCCAGCTCTCCTAGACAGAAACAAGAGACCCAGTACTTC. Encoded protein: CASSPRQKQETQYF.

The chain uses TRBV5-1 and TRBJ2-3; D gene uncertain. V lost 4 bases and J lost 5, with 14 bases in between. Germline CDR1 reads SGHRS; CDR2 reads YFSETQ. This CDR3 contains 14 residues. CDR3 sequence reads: CASSPNAVEDTQYF. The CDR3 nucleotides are TGCGCCAGCAGCCCCAACGCCGTCGAAGATACGCAGTATTTT.

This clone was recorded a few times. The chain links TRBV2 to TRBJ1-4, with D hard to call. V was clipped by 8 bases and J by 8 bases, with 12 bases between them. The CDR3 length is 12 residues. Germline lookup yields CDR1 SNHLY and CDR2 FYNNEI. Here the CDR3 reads CASGGEAEKLFF. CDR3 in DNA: TGTGCCAGCGGCGGGGAGGCAGAAAAACTGTTTTTT.

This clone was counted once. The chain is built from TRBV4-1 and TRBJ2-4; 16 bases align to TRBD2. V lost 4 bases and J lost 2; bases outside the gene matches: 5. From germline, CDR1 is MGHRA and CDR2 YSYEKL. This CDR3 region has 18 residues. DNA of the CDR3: TGCGCCAGCAGCCCGGGACTAGCGGGAGGGCGAACCAAAAACATTCAGTACTTC. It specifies CASSPGLAGGRTKNIQYF.

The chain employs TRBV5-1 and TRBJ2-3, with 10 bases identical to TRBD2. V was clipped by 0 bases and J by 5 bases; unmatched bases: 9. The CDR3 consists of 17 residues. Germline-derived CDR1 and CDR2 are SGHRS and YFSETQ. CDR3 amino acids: CASSLGLAGRRVDTQYF. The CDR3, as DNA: TGCGCCAGCAGCTTGGGACTAGCGGGCCGTAGGGTAGATACGCAGTATTTT.

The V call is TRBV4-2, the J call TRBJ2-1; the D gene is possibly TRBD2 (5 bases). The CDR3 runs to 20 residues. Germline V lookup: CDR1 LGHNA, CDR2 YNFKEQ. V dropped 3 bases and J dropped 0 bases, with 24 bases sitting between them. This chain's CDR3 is CASSHPLPWERRSSYNEQFF. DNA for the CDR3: TGTGCCAGCAGCCATCCACTTCCATGGGAGCGGAGGAGCTCCTACAATGAGCAGTTCTTC.

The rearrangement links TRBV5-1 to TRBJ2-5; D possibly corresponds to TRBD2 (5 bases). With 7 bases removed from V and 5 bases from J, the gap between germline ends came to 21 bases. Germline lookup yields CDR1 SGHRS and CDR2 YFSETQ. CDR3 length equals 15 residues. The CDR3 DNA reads TGCGCCAGCGGTTTGTCGCGCTCGGGAAGGGAGACCCAGTACTTC. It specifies CASGLSRSGRETQYF.

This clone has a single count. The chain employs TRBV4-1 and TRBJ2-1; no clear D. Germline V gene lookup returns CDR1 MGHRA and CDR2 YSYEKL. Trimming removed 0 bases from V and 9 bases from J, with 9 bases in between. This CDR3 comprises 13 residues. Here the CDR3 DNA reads TGCGCCAGCAGCCAAGAATGGGGTGGTGAGCAGTTCTTC. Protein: CASSQEWGGEQFF.

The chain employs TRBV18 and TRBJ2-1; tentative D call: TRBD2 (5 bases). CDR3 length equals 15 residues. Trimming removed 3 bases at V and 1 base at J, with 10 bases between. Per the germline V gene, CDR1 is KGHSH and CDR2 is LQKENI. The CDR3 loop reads CASSPTRDSYNEQFF. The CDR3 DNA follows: TGTGCCAGCTCACCTACTAGAGATTCCTACAATGAGCAGTTCTTC. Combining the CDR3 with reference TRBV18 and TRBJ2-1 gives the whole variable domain NAGVMQNPRHLVRRRGQEARLRCSPMKGHSHVYWYRQLPEEGLKFMVYLQKENIIDESGMPKERFSAEFPKEGPSILRIQQVVRGDSAAYFCASSPTRDSYNEQFFGPGTRLTVL.

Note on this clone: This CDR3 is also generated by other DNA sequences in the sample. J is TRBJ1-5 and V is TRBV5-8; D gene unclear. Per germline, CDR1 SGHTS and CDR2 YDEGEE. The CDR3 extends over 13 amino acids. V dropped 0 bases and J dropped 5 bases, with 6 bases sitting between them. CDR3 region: CASSLASDQPQHF. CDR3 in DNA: TGTGCCAGCAGCTTGGCTAGTGATCAGCCCCAGCATTTT.

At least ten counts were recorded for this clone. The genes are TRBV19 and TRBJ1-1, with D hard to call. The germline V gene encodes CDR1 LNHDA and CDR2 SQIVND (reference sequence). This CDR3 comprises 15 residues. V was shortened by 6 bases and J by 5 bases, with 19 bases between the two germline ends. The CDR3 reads CASRTTPSYDTEAFF. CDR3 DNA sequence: TGTGCCAGTAGAACGACCCCCTCTTACGATACTGAAGCTTTCTTT. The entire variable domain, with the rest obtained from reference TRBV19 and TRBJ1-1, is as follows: DGGITQSPKYLFRKEGQNVTLSCEQNLNHDAMYWYRQDPGQGLRLIYYSQIVNDFQKGDIAEGYSVSREKKESFPLTVTSAQKNPTAFYLCASRTTPSYDTEAFFGQGTRLTVV.

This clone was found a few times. The CDR3 DNA reads as TGCAGCGTTGCAGGGCCTGGAAAACTGTTTTTT. This encodes CSVAGPGKLFF. The chain links TRBV29-1 to TRBJ1-4; tentative D call: TRBD1 (5 bases). V lost 4 bases and J lost 10, with 10 bases in between. Germline assignment: CDR1 SQVTM and CDR2 ANQGSEA. The CDR3 consists of 11 residues.

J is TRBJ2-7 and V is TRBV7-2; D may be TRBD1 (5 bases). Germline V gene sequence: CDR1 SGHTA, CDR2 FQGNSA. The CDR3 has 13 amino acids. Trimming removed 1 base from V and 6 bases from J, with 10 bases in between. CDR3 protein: CASSLDRGTEQYF. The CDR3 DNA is TGTGCCAGCAGCTTAGATAGGGGCACCGAGCAGTACTTC.

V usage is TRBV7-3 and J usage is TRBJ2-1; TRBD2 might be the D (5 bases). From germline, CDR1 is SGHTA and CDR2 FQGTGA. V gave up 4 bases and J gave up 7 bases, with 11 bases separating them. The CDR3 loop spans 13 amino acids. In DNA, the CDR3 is TGTGCCAGCAGCTGGGGAGTTAGGAATGAGCAGTTCTTC. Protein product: CASSWGVRNEQFF.

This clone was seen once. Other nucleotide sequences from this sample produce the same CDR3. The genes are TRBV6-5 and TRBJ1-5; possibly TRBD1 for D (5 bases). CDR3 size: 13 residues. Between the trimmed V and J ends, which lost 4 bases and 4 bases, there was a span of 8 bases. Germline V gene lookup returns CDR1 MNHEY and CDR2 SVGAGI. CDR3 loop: CASSSQENQPQHF. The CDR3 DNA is TGTGCCAGCAGTTCACAGGAAAATCAGCCCCAGCATTTT.

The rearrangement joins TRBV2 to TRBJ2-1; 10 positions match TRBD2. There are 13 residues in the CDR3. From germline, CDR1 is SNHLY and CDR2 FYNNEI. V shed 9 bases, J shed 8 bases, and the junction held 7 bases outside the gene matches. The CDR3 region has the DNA TGTGCCAGAGCAGGACTAGCGGTACATGAGCAGTTCTTC. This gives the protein CARAGLAVHEQFF.

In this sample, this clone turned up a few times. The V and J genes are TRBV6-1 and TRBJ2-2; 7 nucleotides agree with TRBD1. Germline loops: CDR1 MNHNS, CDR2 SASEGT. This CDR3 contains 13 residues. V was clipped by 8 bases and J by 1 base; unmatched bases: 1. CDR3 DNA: TGTGCCAGCTACAGGGGGAACACCGGGGAGCTGTTTTTT. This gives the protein CASYRGNTGELFF.

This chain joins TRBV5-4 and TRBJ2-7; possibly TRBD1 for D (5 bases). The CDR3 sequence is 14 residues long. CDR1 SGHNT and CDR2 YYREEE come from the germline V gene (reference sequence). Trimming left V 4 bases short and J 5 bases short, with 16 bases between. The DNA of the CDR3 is TGTGCCAGCAGCCATTGGGCAGGGTACCACGAGCAGTACTTC. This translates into CASSHWAGYHEQYF.